This T cell receptor beta chain was documented in a study of cytomegalovirus exposure and HLA in healthy donors (dated by TCRdb to about 2017). For the study in its entirety: The 550 to 750 repertoires of the first cohort and the approximately 130 validation repertoires were produced on the same platform, according to a later analysis. Along with the roughly 670-subject first cohort, a separate validation cohort of around 120 different subjects was used. High-throughput TCR immunosequencing, statistical association of individual TCRs with disease status, and machine learning were combined to predict cytomegalovirus infection status. The study aimed to test whether signatures of past pathogen exposure could be identified by cataloging public T cell receptors. The study at large found these results: The study listed 150 to 200 TCR beta chains as associated with cytomegalovirus. Across donors, most TCR sequences were observed very rarely, whereas some public TCRs were present in many individuals. In vitro tests confirmed that a few of the cytomegalovirus-associated TCR beta chains recognize cytomegalovirus antigens. According to the authors, the approach could potentially be generalized to other disease states and immunological phenotypes. In both the original and validation cohorts, the classifier was reported to diagnose cytomegalovirus status with high specificity and sensitivity. A later analysis lacked HLA typing for the validation cohort, so it scored co-occurrence in that cohort across all 110 or so repertoires. Subsequent analysis determined that TCRs grouped into clusters in the first cohort also showed a tendency toward co-occurrence across the roughly 120 validation repertoires, and about 94% of cluster scores exceeded 0.

To prepare the library, the immunoSEQ multiplex PCR assay was applied. Regarding the original processing steps: A statistical classification framework was developed to diagnose cytomegalovirus status using the catalog of TCR beta chain sequences. TCRdb stores this immuneACCESS table with in-frame sequences only. Part of the clones is absent; in the studies checked, under half of the shortfall reflects unresolved V genes, and no reason is known for the rest. The DNA was the basis for D and trimming; V, J and clone size are from that table. Recorded for this sample are about 74,000 clones; 94% of them occurred a single time. Around 1.5% of the sample is in the top ten clones. The donors were included in the validation cohort of approximately 130 subjects, a group kept apart from the roughly 700-subject first cohort. The CDR3 contains 14 residues, cysteine and phenylalanine counted. The DNA shown is the 42-base CDR3, in frame from base 1. CDR1 and CDR2 are drawn from the germline V gene (reference sequence): SEHNR, FQNEAQ. Trimmed from V: 5 bases; trimmed from J: 6 bases; junction bases lacking a gene match: 9.

This clone was seen just once. The antigen it recognizes is unknown. Base qualities are not recorded, but no much larger clone differs from it by a single base. The sequence links TRBV7-9 to TRBJ2-7, with 8 bases aligning to TRBD1. Sequencing was carried out using PBMCs. The origin of this receptor is a man between 18 and 29 years old in good health and CMV-seropositive. At the DNA level, the sequence is TGTGCCAGCAGCACTGACAGGGGAGGCCGCGAGCAGTACTTC. Translated, it reads CASSTDRGGREQYF.